This TCR beta chain was recovered during a study of regulatory T cells in long-lasting Graves disease. CDR3 length: 14 residues. Germline V gene sequence: CDR1 DFQATT, CDR2 SNEGSKA (reference sequence). V shed 6 bases, J shed 7 bases, and the junction held 13 bases outside the gene matches. Arm-PCR with iRepertoire HTBI primers amplified the CDR3 regions for these TCR beta libraries. TCRdb fed the multiplex PCR reads into MiXCR, producing one record per CDR3 protein. Of a few hundred thousand distinct CDR3 sequences listed, 20% to 25% were seen once; the top ten hold about 27%. Sample time point: persistent/refractory GD, antithyroid drugs over 5 years with positive TRAb. There was RNA extracted from PBMCs, and the TCR library was made from it.

The chain recombines TRBV20-1 with TRBJ2-7, with TRBD1 matching over 9 bases. The specimen comprised peripheral blood mononuclear cells (PBMCs), sampled when the disease was refractory, from a patient treated with antithyroid drugs. This receptor was taken from a middle-aged woman with Graves disease. The CDR3 DNA reads as TGCAGTGCGACCGGGGGGACAGGGCTTGGGGAGCAGTACTTC. It encodes CSATGGTGLGEQYF.